This T cell receptor beta chain was obtained from a study of OX40 agonist ivuxolimab in advanced cancers. Looking at the study overall: Ivuxolimab, which targeted the costimulatory receptor OX40 (CD134), was an agonistic, fully human IgG2 monoclonal antibody. Intravenous ivuxolimab was administered to patients every 2 weeks at six dose levels: 0.01, 0.1, 0.3, 1.5, 3 and 10 mg/kg. Among the approximately 50 dose-escalation patients, about 20 had hepatocellular carcinoma, 15 or so melanoma, 9 renal cell carcinoma and 9 head and neck cancer. In the dose-escalation cohort, 65% to 90% of patients were male, and the mean age was around 60 years, with a range of about 23 to 80. Patients were allowed to have had prior anti-PD-1, anti-PD-L1 or anti-CTLA-4 therapy, and around two fifths of the dose-escalation patients had been treated with checkpoint inhibitors. Three dose-escalation patients achieved partial responses, one with hepatocellular carcinoma and two with cutaneous melanoma. Peripheral TCRbeta sequencing aimed to test whether ivuxolimab altered TCR sequence diversity and caused clonal T-cell expansion. The monotherapy dose-escalation portion (N of about 50 patients) of the phase I ivuxolimab trial is reported in the paper. Here is what the overall study found, with its caveats: After ivuxolimab, more expanded clones were found on average in CD8+ T cells than in CD4+ T cells. In the 0.1-3.0 mg/kg groups, partial responders were among the patients with the lowest normalized peripheral clonal expansion, particularly in CD8+ T cells. At doses of 0.1 to 3.0 mg/kg, clonal expansion of both CD4+ and CD8+ T cells in blood was seen between baseline and week 6. The antigen specificity of the peripheral T cells that underwent clonal expansion was not determined. Low levels of normalized T-cell clonal expansion were also seen in some nonresponding patients.

Patients with autoimmune disease history or receiving systemic immunosuppression were excluded from the trial. In every dose cohort, peripheral blood was drawn for TCR sequencing at baseline, cycle 4 day 1, and cycle 7 day 1. Samples were obtained from an open-label, multicenter, first-in-human phase I dose-escalation trial of ivuxolimab. Adults with locally advanced or metastatic melanoma, renal cell, hepatocellular, or head and neck squamous cell carcinoma were enrolled in the trial. Before TCR sequencing, CD4+ T cells and CD8+ T cells were sorted from peripheral blood as separate populations. For sequencing of the TCRbeta CDR3 region, genomic DNA was extracted from the sorted cells. The immunoSEQ Assay was used to sequence the TCRbeta CDR3 regions. TCRdb carries this immuneACCESS record with in-frame sequences only. Its versions omit some clonotypes, under half of them owing to an unresolved V gene in the studies checked, with the rest unexplained. The sample data list 50,000 to 85,000 clones, and 85% of these were observed just once. Roughly 4% of the sample is held by the ten biggest clonotypes.

To note about this clone: Its cognate antigen has yet to be identified. Base qualities are not recorded, but no much larger clone differs from it by a single base.

V is shortened by 6 bases, J by 5 bases, and the region joining them spans 14 bases. The CDR3 goes from the cysteine to the phenylalanine over 14 residues. The kept DNA is CDR3 alone, 42 bases in frame from the first base. CDR1 and CDR2, looked up from the germline V gene, are ENHRY and SYGVKD. This material consisted of CD4+ or CD8+ T cells sorted from blood, taken in a trial of the OX40 agonist ivuxolimab. The clonotype comes from an adult with an advanced solid tumor such as melanoma, head and neck, liver or kidney cancer. The sequence is built from TRBV10-3 and TRBJ1-5, with the D gene uncertain. The CDR3 protein is CAIRTGSDYQPQHF. The sequence in DNA is TGTGCCATCAGGACGGGTTCCGACTATCAGCCCCAGCATTTT.